This TCR beta chain was profiled in a study of blood T cell repertoires in COVID-19 (dated by TCRdb to 2018 to 2021). Broadly, across the study: The collaborator samples originated in the United States, Italy and Spain and spanned the acute and convalescent phases of COVID-19. Sample metadata almost always included a de-identified subject ID, COVID-19 status, age in years and sex. Deeply sampled blood TCRbeta repertoires from subjects exposed to, actively infected with, or recovered from COVID-19 were included in the dataset. The prospective study material was composed of cDNA or gDNA derived from T cells, B-cell-depleted T cells, or PBMCs. HLA class I and class II types, where available, came from metadata supplied by the sample provider rather than from assay-based typing. The repertoires were made available in a free public database intended to serve as a resource for research on the immune response to SARS-CoV-2. The samples were drawn from two sources: the first 160 participants of the ongoing ImmuneRACE study, and 1,000 to 1,500 subjects contributed by 6 global collaborators.

Counted from cysteine to phenylalanine, this CDR3 has 15 amino acids. Solely the CDR3 DNA is kept, with 45 bases framed from the first base. What the study reported, not specific to this receptor: How much clinical and demographic metadata was included differed by source and by participant, and the metadata was provided uncurated.

This clone was seen just once. Its antigen is not yet known. It has no much larger one-base neighbor in the sample; base qualities were not kept. TCRbeta CDR3 regions were amplified from genomic DNA by means of the immunoSEQ Assay, a bias-controlled multiplex PCR. In the original analysis: The number of nucleated cells in each sample was estimated by amplification of reference gene primers within the assay. To quantify the absolute abundance of each unique TCRbeta CDR3 rearrangement, sequence reads were collapsed and filtered. For each sample, productive Simpson clonality was calculated by taking the square root of Simpson's diversity index across productive rearrangements. In its TCRdb copy, this immuneACCESS table keeps in-frame sequences only and misses some clones. Where compared with another copy, unresolved V genes explain less than half of these, and the others have no known cause. V and J calls and clone size follow that table, whereas D and trimming were derived from the DNA. The sample has roughly 500,000 clones on record, roughly 90% of them singletons. The ten most abundant clones make up about 1.7% of the sample.

Participants in the prospective study were aged roughly 18 to 95 years, lived in under 30 United States geographic areas, and enrolled through a virtual design. To assign participants to cohorts, the prospective study relied on clinical history that participants themselves reported in a screening survey and a study questionnaire. Recovered participants in ImmuneRACE Cohort 3 were defined by two consecutive negative NP/OP PCR tests, clearance by a healthcare professional, or resolution of symptoms. In the prospective study, mobile phlebotomists collected whole blood, serum and a nasopharyngeal or oropharyngeal swab from each participant. Additional blood draws and questionnaires over a 2-month period could optionally be provided by prospective study participants. Prospective study blood samples were shipped either frozen or at room temperature before DNA extraction.

The source is a woman between 35 and 50 years old who had recovered from COVID-19. The sequencing sample was made of PBMCs or T cells enriched from blood (not recorded which). This receptor chain uses TRBV21-1 and TRBJ1-2; TRBD1 reflects the table's D call only, with no check against the DNA. TRBV21-1 is shown as a pseudogene. The CDR3 in this case is CASSKGGQGGYGYTF. The bases are TGTGCCAGCAGCAAAGGAGGACAGGGTGGCTATGGCTACACCTTC.